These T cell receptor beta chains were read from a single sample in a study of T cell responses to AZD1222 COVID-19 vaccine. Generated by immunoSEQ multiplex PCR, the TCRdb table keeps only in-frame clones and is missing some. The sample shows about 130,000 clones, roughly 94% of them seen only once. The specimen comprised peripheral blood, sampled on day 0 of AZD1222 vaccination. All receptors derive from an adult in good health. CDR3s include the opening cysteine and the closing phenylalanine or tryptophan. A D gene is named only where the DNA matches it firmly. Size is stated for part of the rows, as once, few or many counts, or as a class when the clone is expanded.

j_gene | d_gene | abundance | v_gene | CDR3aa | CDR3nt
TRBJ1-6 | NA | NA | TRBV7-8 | CASSLVGSSSYNSPLHF | TGTGCCAGCAGCTTAGTCGGGTCGAGCTCCTATAATTCACCCCTCCACTTT
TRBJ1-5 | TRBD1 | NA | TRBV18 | CASSPRQGANQPQHF | TGTGCCAGCTCACCAAGACAGGGGGCAAATCAGCCCCAGCATTTT
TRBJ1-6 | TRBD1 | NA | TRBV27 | CASSWDRGGSPLHF | TGTGCCAGCAGCTGGGACAGGGGAGGTTCACCCCTCCACTTT
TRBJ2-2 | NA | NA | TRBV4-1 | CASSQVRQGGGELFF | TGCGCCAGCAGCCAAGTTCGGCAGGGGGGCGGGGAGCTGTTTTTT
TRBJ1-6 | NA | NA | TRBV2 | CASISYNSPLHF | TGTGCCAGCATCTCCTATAATTCACCCCTCCACTTT
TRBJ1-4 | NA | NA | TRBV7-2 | CASSRGLLRDQSEKLFF | TGTGCCAGCAGCCGGGGGCTGCTCCGGGACCAGAGTGAAAAACTGTTTTTT
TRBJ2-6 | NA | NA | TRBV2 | CAGKTDSGANVLTF | TGTGCCGGAAAGACAGACTCTGGGGCCAACGTCCTGACTTTC
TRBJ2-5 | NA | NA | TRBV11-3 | CASSGKPTQETQYF | TGTGCCAGCAGTGGGAAACCGACCCAAGAGACCCAGTACTTC
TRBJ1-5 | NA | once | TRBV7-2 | CASSQAVTEPQHF | TGTGCCAGCAGTCAGGCCGTGACGGAGCCCCAGCATTTT
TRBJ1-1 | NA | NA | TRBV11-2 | CASSRADWNTEAFF | TGTGCCAGCAGCCGCGCTGACTGGAACACTGAAGCTTTCTTT
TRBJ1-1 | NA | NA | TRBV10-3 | CAITEFENTEAFF | TGTGCCATCACGGAGTTCGAGAACACTGAAGCTTTCTTT
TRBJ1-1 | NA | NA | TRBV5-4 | CASSWGGTLNTEAFF | TGTGCCAGCAGCTGGGGGGGGACACTTAACACTGAAGCTTTCTTT
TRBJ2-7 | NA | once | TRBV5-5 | CASSLVWNSYEQYF | TGTGCCAGCAGCTTGGTATGGAATTCCTACGAGCAGTACTTC
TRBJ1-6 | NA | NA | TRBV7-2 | CASSLRPVSTNSPLHF | TGTGCCAGCAGCCTTAGGCCAGTTTCAACTAATTCACCCCTCCACTTT
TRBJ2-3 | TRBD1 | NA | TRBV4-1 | CASRPGQGGTDTQYF | TGCGCCAGCAGGCCGGGGCAGGGGGGCACAGATACGCAGTATTTT
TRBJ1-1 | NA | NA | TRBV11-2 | CASSLTREAEAFF | TGTGCCAGCAGCTTAACACGGGAGGCTGAAGCTTTCTTT
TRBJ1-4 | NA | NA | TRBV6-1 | CASSEALRGAAEKLFF | TGTGCCAGCAGTGAAGCGCTTCGGGGGGCTGCTGAAAAACTGTTTTTT
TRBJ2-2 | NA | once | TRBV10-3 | CAISESYGWGNTGELFF | TGTGCCATCAGTGAGTCTTATGGGTGGGGCAACACCGGGGAGCTGTTTTTT
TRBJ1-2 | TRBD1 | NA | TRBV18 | CASSPYAGTGVAGYTF | TGTGCCAGCTCACCATATGCCGGGACAGGGGTGGCTGGCTACACCTTC
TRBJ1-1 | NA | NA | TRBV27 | CASSPRVNTEAFF | TGTGCCAGCTCGCCCAGGGTTAACACTGAAGCTTTCTTT
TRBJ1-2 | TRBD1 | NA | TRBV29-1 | CSVEDPDRGYGYTF | TGCAGCGTTGAAGATCCCGACAGGGGTTATGGCTACACCTTC
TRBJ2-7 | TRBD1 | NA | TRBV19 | CASSHSGTGGYEQYF | TGTGCCAGTAGTCACTCCGGGACAGGGGGGTACGAGCAGTACTTC